This TCR beta chain was captured in a study of T cell changes during pregnancy in multiple sclerosis. This clone occurred once. The repertoire was sequenced with immunoSEQ multiplex PCR; TCRdb's copy has only in-frame clones and lacks some. In the table there are 95,000 to 110,000 clones, about 90% of which are singletons. Trimming took off 4 bases at V and 0 bases at J, with 8 bases between the two ends. CDR1 and CDR2 (germline): SGDLS, YYNGEE. The CDR3 extends over 14 amino acids. The source is a female donor in good health, enrolled as a control in a pregnancy study. This rearrangement joins TRBV9 to TRBJ2-1; D remains ambiguous. Sequenced material: peripheral blood, taken in the third trimester of pregnancy. CDR3 nucleotide sequence: TGTGCCAGCAGCCTTGGCGGCTCCTACAATGAGCAGTTCTTC. Its protein product is CASSLGGSYNEQFF.